The 9 T cell receptor beta chains below were found in one sample sequenced in a study of T cell responses to AZD1222 COVID-19 vaccine (dated by TCRdb to 2020 to 2022). The time point label, read with the paper, signifies: about 28 days (+/-7) after the second vaccine dose. Library method: the immunoSEQ multiplex PCR assay. Held by TCRdb, this immuneACCESS table contains in-frame sequences only and omits some clones. Under half of the omission traces to an unresolved V gene where checked; the cause of the rest is unknown. The sample table shows around 120,000 clones, and roughly 91% are seen once. The ten most abundant clones make up less than 6% of the sample. The material sequenced was peripheral blood, taken 28 days after the second AZD1222 dose. The source of these receptors is an adult who received the AZD1222 COVID-19 vaccine.

The count of this clone is one. The chain is built from TRBV18 and TRBJ1-5; D remains unclear. Trimming left V 3 bases short and J 4 bases short, with 10 bases between. The CDR3 is 14 residues long. Germline V gives CDR1 KGHSH, CDR2 LQKENI. DNA for the CDR3: TGTGCCAGCTCACCCTCGGGCCGTAATCAGCCCCAGCATTTT. This gives the protein CASSPSGRNQPQHF.

The chain recombines TRBV7-2 with TRBJ2-1; 7 positions agree with TRBD2. The CDR3 runs to 17 residues. V lost 0 bases and J lost 2; bases outside the gene matches: 7. Germline CDR1 reads SGHTA; CDR2 reads FQGNSA. This CDR3 reads CASSLAPSGTAYNEQFF. For the CDR3, the DNA is TGTGCCAGCAGCTTAGCCCCCAGCGGGACTGCCTACAATGAGCAGTTCTTC.

This chain uses TRBV11-2 with TRBJ1-1; 8 nucleotides match TRBD1. Germline trimming cut 4 bases from V and 4 bases from J; bases unmatched to any gene: 8. Germline loops: CDR1 SGHAT, CDR2 FQNNGV. This CDR3 region has 15 residues. The CDR3 region has the DNA TGTGCCAGCAGCTCCGGACAGGGTGGGGGCACTGAAGCTTTCTTT. Residues: CASSSGQGGGTEAFF.

The chain has TRBV7-8 and TRBJ1-5, with 8 positions matching TRBD1. Germline CDR1 and CDR2: SGHVS and FQNEAQ. The CDR3 length is 16 residues. V was clipped by 6 bases and J by 5 bases; unmatched bases: 12. CDR3 coding DNA: TGTGCCAGCAGACCCGGACGCCAGGGGGCGGATCAGCCCCAGCATTTT. It specifies CASRPGRQGADQPQHF.

The V and J genes are TRBV19 and TRBJ2-2; D call uncertain. This CDR3 region has 13 residues. In germline, CDR1 is LNHDA, CDR2 SQIVND (reference sequence). V was cut by 4 bases and J by 3 bases, with 6 bases left in between. This CDR3 reads CASSNQYTGELFF. The CDR3 DNA sequence: TGTGCCAGTAGTAACCAATACACCGGGGAGCTGTTTTTT.

This chain links TRBV4-1 with TRBJ2-1, with D possibly being TRBD2 (5 bases). Trimming removed 0 bases at V and 0 bases at J, with 15 bases between. This CDR3 is built from 18 residues. Germline V gene lookup returns CDR1 MGHRA and CDR2 YSYEKL. DNA for the CDR3: TGCGCCAGCAGCCAAGAGGGCGCCGGACTTCGCTCCTACAATGAGCAGTTCTTC. Its protein is CASSQEGAGLRSYNEQFF.

The chain is built from TRBV7-9 and TRBJ2-7, with 8 bases fitting TRBD1. Germline V gene data show CDR1 as SEHNR and CDR2 as FQNEAQ (reference sequence). V gave up 4 bases and J gave up 7 bases; unmatched junction bases: 9. This CDR3 has 14 amino acids. The CDR3 nucleotides read TGTGCCAGCAGCTATGGACAGGGCCATGGTGAGCAGTACTTC. The encoded protein is CASSYGQGHGEQYF.

The CDR3 DNA follows: TGTGCCAGCAGCCAAATCGATTCACCCCTCCACTTT. As protein: CASSQIDSPLHF. The rearrangement uses TRBV3-1 (or the pseudogene TRBV3-2) and TRBJ1-6; D unclear. V was pared by 2 bases and J by 8 bases, with 4 bases between. Germline V gene sequence: CDR1 LGHDT, CDR2 YNNKEL (reference sequence). The CDR3 totals 12 residues.

The chain links TRBV18 to TRBJ1-2; D gene ambiguous. Trimming shortened V by 4 bases and J by 4 bases, and 13 bases separated the two germline ends. This CDR3 spans 14 amino acids. The germline V gene encodes CDR1 KGHSH and CDR2 LQKENI. CDR3 sequence: CASSLRTESYGYTF. In DNA form, the CDR3 reads TGTGCCAGCTCACTACGGACGGAAAGCTATGGCTACACCTTC.